The rows below give T cell receptor beta chains drawn from one sample of a study of blood T cell repertoires in COVID-19. TCRdb's copy holds only in-frame clones and misses some; the assay was immunoSEQ multiplex PCR. The table lists a few hundred thousand clones, 70% to 90% of them singletons. The sequenced sample was peripheral blood. These receptors were obtained from a man aged 18 to 29 who had recovered from COVID-19. CDR3s include the opening cysteine and the closing phenylalanine or tryptophan. A D gene is named only where the DNA matches it firmly. Expanded clones are given a class, and other clones once, few, many or no size at all.

-	-	TRBV12-3/TRBV12-4	TRBJ2-5	TGTGCCAGCAGTTTGGCCGAAGAGACCCAGTACTTC	CASSLAEETQYF
-	-	TRBV19	TRBJ2-3	TGTGCCAGTAGCTCGGGTGGCCTTTGGTATACGCAGTATTTT	CASSSGGLWYTQYF
-	-	TRBV3-1/TRBV3-2	TRBJ1-1	TGTGCCAGCAGCTCCAACTTAGATCAGGAGGGAACTGAAGCTTTCTTT	CASSSNLDQEGTEAFF
TRBD2	-	TRBV19	TRBJ2-5	TGTGCCAGTAGGGGCGGGAGAACCCCGGAGACCCAGTACTTC	CASRGGRTPETQYF
-	-	TRBV2	TRBJ2-1	TGTGCCACCCGGGGGAGGCTCAACAATGAGCAGTTCTTC	CATRGRLNNEQFF
TRBD2	-	TRBV7-9	TRBJ2-7	TGTGCCAGCAGCTTAGGCGGGGGAGGGACCTACGAGCAGTACTTC	CASSLGGGGTYEQYF
TRBD2	-	TRBV6-2/TRBV6-3	TRBJ2-1	TGTGCCAGCAGTTTTTGGGGCGGGGGGGCCCGCAATGAGCAGTTCTTC	CASSFWGGGARNEQFF
-	-	TRBV7-9	TRBJ2-1	TGTGCCAGCAGCCCCCGACTTGGACAAGGCAATGAGCAGTTCTTC	CASSPRLGQGNEQFF
-	once	TRBV28	TRBJ1-5	TGTGCCAGCAGTCTGGACAAATATAGGGTTAGCAATCAGCCCCAGCATTTT	CASSLDKYRVSNQPQHF
TRBD1	once	TRBV9	TRBJ2-2	TGTGCCAGCATTAAGGGGCAGGGGGCGCGTGGCGGGGAGCTGTTTTTT	CASIKGQGARGGELFF
-	-	TRBV23-1	TRBJ1-5	TGCGCCAGCATTCTACTCTCCCTCTGGGGGCTAAGCAATCAGCCCCAGCATTTT	CASILLSLWGLSNQPQHF
-	-	TRBV7-2	TRBJ2-5	TGTGCCAGCAGCTTAGATCCAGGGAAAGGGACCCAGTACTTC	CASSLDPGKGTQYF
-	-	TRBV18	TRBJ1-1	TGTGCCAGCTCACCCCCCGGGGGGATGAACACTGAAGCTTTCTTT	CASSPPGGMNTEAFF
TRBD2	-	TRBV5-8	TRBJ2-1	TGTGCCAGCAGCTTGGGGGGGACTAGCGGGAGGCCACCAAGCTACAATGAGCAGTTCTTC	CASSLGGTSGRPPSYNEQFF
-	-	TRBV5-1	TRBJ2-7	TGCGCCAGCAGCTGGGGCGGCACTACCTACGAGCAGTACTTC	CASSWGGTTYEQYF
TRBD2	once	TRBV7-6	TRBJ2-1	TGTGCCAGCAGCTCCCCCGGGACTAGCGGGGGCAATGAGCAGTTCTTC	CASSSPGTSGGNEQFF
-	-	TRBV27	TRBJ1-1	TGTGCCAGCGGTTATTCGACAGTTGAAGCTTTCTTT	CASGYSTVEAFF
-	-	TRBV9	TRBJ1-1	TGTGCCAGCAGCCCGTACGGGGGGGTGAACACTGAAGCTTTCTTT	CASSPYGGVNTEAFF
TRBD2	-	TRBV7-2	TRBJ2-1	TGTGCCAGCAGCTTCCTAGCGGGCTTGGACAATGAGCAGTTCTTC	CASSFLAGLDNEQFF
-	-	TRBV24-1	TRBJ1-5	TGTGCCACCAGTGACAGGACAGTTAATCAGCCCCAGCATTTT	CATSDRTVNQPQHF
-	-	TRBV24-1	TRBJ2-2	TGTGCCACCAGTGACGGACACTACACCGGGGAGCTGTTTTTT	CATSDGHYTGELFF
TRBD2	-	TRBV18	TRBJ2-1	TGTGCCAGCTCACCATCTAGCGGGAGGTTCCCCTACAATGAGCAGTTCTTC	CASSPSSGRFPYNEQFF
-	-	TRBV28	TRBJ1-2	TGTGCCAGCAGTTTTGGGGCGGCGGGCTACACCTTC	CASSFGAAGYTF
TRBD1	-	TRBV5-1	TRBJ1-1	TGCGCCAGCAGCTTGGGGACAGGGATCGCTGAAGCTTTCTTT	CASSLGTGIAEAFF
TRBD2	-	TRBV4-2	TRBJ2-3	TGTGCCAGCAGCCTCAGGACTAGCGGGGGGGCGGTAGATACGCAGTATTTT	CASSLRTSGGAVDTQYF
-	once	TRBV11-2	TRBJ1-1	TGTGCCAGCAGCCCCCTGGACAGGAACACTGAAGCTTTCTTT	CASSPLDRNTEAFF
-	-	TRBV5-6	TRBJ2-7	TGTGCCAGCAGCTTGTCGAGAACAGGTCTCCCCTACGAGCAGTACTTC	CASSLSRTGLPYEQYF
-	-	TRBV25-1	TRBJ2-2	TGTGCCAGCAGTCCCAGGGCAGGGAACACCGGGGAGCTGTTTTTT	CASSPRAGNTGELFF
-	-	TRBV6-5	TRBJ1-2	TGTGCCAGCAGCAGGGGTACCAACTATGGCTACACCTTC	CASSRGTNYGYTF
TRBD1	-	TRBV9	TRBJ2-6	TGTGCCAGCAGCGCAGAAGGGACAGTTTACTCTGGGGCCAACGTCCTGACTTTC	CASSAEGTVYSGANVLTF
-	-	TRBV5-4	TRBJ2-2	TGTGCCAGCAGCGAATACAGGGCGAACACCGGGGAGCTGTTTTTT	CASSEYRANTGELFF
-	-	TRBV12-3/TRBV12-4	TRBJ1-2	TGTGCCAGCAGTTTTAGCCCGGCAGATGGCTACACCTTC	CASSFSPADGYTF
TRBD1	-	TRBV2	TRBJ2-1	TGTGCCAGCAGGCTCGGACAGGGGCTATACAATGAGCAGTTCTTC	CASRLGQGLYNEQFF
-	few	TRBV19	TRBJ1-5	TGTGCCAGTACCCCGGGGGGTAGCAATCAGCCCCAGCATTTT	CASTPGGSNQPQHF
TRBD1	-	TRBV11-2	TRBJ2-5	TGTGCCAGCAGCGCGGGACAGGCCCAAGAGACCCAGTACTTC	CASSAGQAQETQYF
-	-	TRBV7-2	TRBJ1-5	TGTGCCAGCAGCTTCCTTCGGTGGAGGCAGCAAAATCAGCCCCAGCATTTT	CASSFLRWRQQNQPQHF
TRBD2	-	TRBV7-9	TRBJ2-1	TGTGCCAGCAGCGATACTAGCGGGGGGGACAATGAGCAGTTCTTC	CASSDTSGGDNEQFF
TRBD1	-	TRBV13	TRBJ1-2	TGTGCCAGCAGCGGCAGGGGGAACGGCAACTATGGCTACACCTTC	CASSGRGNGNYGYTF
TRBD1	-	TRBV7-9	TRBJ1-2	TGTGCCAGCAGCTCCTTGGACAGGGCCCATGGCTACACCTTC	CASSSLDRAHGYTF
TRBD2	once	TRBV28	TRBJ2-3	TGTGCCAGCAGATACCCGGGACTAGCGGGACCGAACGGGGGGACAGATACGCAGTATTTT	CASRYPGLAGPNGGTDTQYF
-	-	TRBV7-9	TRBJ1-1	TGTGCCAGCAGATGGGCAGAGAACACTGAAGCTTTCTTT	CASRWAENTEAFF
TRBD1	-	TRBV20-1	TRBJ1-2	TGCAGTGCTAGTGTAGAGGGGGCCGGTGGCTACACCTTC	CSASVEGAGGYTF
-	-	TRBV30	TRBJ2-3	TGTGCCTGGAGTGGCAATAGGAGGGATACGCAGTATTTT	CAWSGNRRDTQYF
-	-	TRBV5-8	TRBJ2-7	TGTGCCAGCAATCCCCCACGGCGGCCAAGCTACGAGCAGTACTTC	CASNPPRRPSYEQYF
TRBD1	-	TRBV6-2/TRBV6-3	TRBJ2-3	TGTGCCAGCAGTTACCATCCGGACAGGAGTAGCACAGATACGCAGTATTTT	CASSYHPDRSSTDTQYF
TRBD1	-	TRBV7-7	TRBJ2-2	TGTGCCAGCAGCCCCCGGGACAGCCCCAGCGGGGAGCTGTTTTTT	CASSPRDSPSGELFF
-	-	TRBV5-6	TRBJ1-5	TGTGCCAGCAGCTTTTTAGCCGGGGGTAATAGCAATCAGCCCCAGCATTTT	CASSFLAGGNSNQPQHF
TRBD2	few	TRBV11-2	TRBJ2-1	TGTGCCAGCAGCCCGACTAGCGGGGGGGCCGATGAGCAGTTCTTC	CASSPTSGGADEQFF
TRBD1	-	TRBV24-1	TRBJ2-1	TGTGCCACCAGTGATCGCTCGACAGGGGAGCAGTTCTTC	CATSDRSTGEQFF
-	-	TRBV2	TRBJ2-2	TGTGCCAGCTCTAGGGATGAGGGCACCGGGGAGCTGTTTTTT	CASSRDEGTGELFF
-	few	TRBV4-1	TRBJ1-1	TGCGCCAGCAGCCCCCAAGCAGGGACAATGAACACTGAAGCTTTCTTT	CASSPQAGTMNTEAFF
-	-	TRBV30	TRBJ2-2	TGTGCCTGGAGACCGAGGGGCCGCGGGGCCACCGGGGAGCTGTTTTTT	CAWRPRGRGATGELFF
TRBD1	-	TRBV27	TRBJ2-2	TGTGCCAGCAGTAACCCGGGACAGGGTCCCGGGGAGCTGTTTTTT	CASSNPGQGPGELFF
TRBD1	-	TRBV7-9	TRBJ2-7	TGTGCCAGCAGCGGACAGGGACGGGGAGAGCAGTACTTC	CASSGQGRGEQYF
TRBD1	-	TRBV19	TRBJ1-6	TGTGCCAGCCGCCCTGGACAGGGGAATAATTCACCCCTCCACTTT	CASRPGQGNNSPLHF
TRBD1	-	TRBV7-2	TRBJ1-6	TGTGCCAGCAGCTTAGTGACAGGGGATTCACCCCTCCACTTT	CASSLVTGDSPLHF
TRBD2	-	TRBV7-2	TRBJ2-2	TGTGCCAGCAGCTTCTTAGCGGGCGAACACCGGGAGCTGTTTTTT	CASSFLAGEHRELFF
-	-	TRBV30	TRBJ2-1	TGTGCCTGGAGTGTATTCGAGCTGCAGTTCTTC	CAWSVFELQFF